Included here is one TCR beta chain sequence, with context. Its antigen has not been determined. Base qualities are not at hand, and no much larger clone is one base apart. Libraries were made using the immunoSEQ multiplex PCR assay. As for how the authors treated the data: A statistical classification framework was built for diagnosing cytomegalovirus status from the catalog of TCR beta chain sequences. Drawn from immuneACCESS, this table holds only the in-frame rearrangements with V and J called that TCRdb kept. Clones are partly lost; checked studies trace under half to an unresolved V gene and leave the rest unexplained. V and J calls and clone size follow that table, whereas D and trimming were derived from the DNA. Within this sample are 250,000 to 300,000 clones, with 80% to 90% of them counted one time only. 1% of the sample comes from the top ten. This sample was taken from a study of cytomegalovirus exposure and HLA in healthy donors (dated by TCRdb to between 2016 and 2019). Regarding the research as a whole: According to a later analysis, one platform produced both the 110 or so validation repertoires and the roughly 640 repertoires of the first cohort. The aim of the study was to test whether cataloging public T cell receptors could identify signatures of past pathogen exposure. A separate validation cohort of 100 to 150 different subjects was used in addition to the roughly 620-subject first cohort. High-throughput TCR immunosequencing, statistical association of individual TCRs with disease status, and machine learning were combined to predict cytomegalovirus infection status. What the authors observed across the whole study: The study gave a list of roughly 150 TCR beta chains associated with cytomegalovirus. Most TCR sequences were seen in very few donors, while some public TCRs were found in many individuals. Cytomegalovirus status was reported to be diagnosed by the classifier with high specificity and sensitivity in both the original and validation cohorts. A few of the identified cytomegalovirus-associated TCR beta chains were confirmed in vitro to be specific for cytomegalovirus antigens. The authors suggested that the approach could potentially be generalized to other disease states and immunological phenotypes. All 120 or so repertoires were used to score co-occurrence in the validation cohort in a later analysis, because that analysis had no HLA typing for the cohort. A later analysis found that TCRs clustered in the first cohort also tended to co-occur in the roughly 120 validation repertoires, with roughly 95% of cluster scores above 0.

The donors were included in the validation cohort of roughly 130 subjects, a group kept apart from the roughly 700-subject first cohort. The receptor's source is a young woman in good health and CMV-seronegative. The specimen was PBMCs.

The CDR3 protein is CASSPGTGASEQYF. The nucleotides read TGTGCCAGCTCGCCCGGGACAGGCGCCTCCGAGCAGTACTTC. The sequence links TRBV18 to TRBJ2-7; 8 bases in between match TRBD1. Trimming leaves V shorter by 6 bases and J shorter by 6 bases, with the junction holding 10 bases beyond the gene matches. Spanning cysteine to phenylalanine, the CDR3 consists of 14 amino acids. Only CDR3 DNA is held: 42 bases, read in frame from base 1. The germline V gene encodes CDR1 KGHSH and CDR2 LQKENI.